This TCR beta chain was captured in a study of blood T cell repertoires in COVID-19. Study summary: PBMCs, B-cell-depleted T cells, or T cells were the source of the cDNA or gDNA that made up the material.

Assay: immunoSEQ multiplex PCR; the TCRdb copy retains only in-frame clones and omits some. Of tens of thousands of clones detected, approximately 80% appear once; the ten largest clones hold roughly 55%. Sequenced material: peripheral blood. This TCR was sampled from a man between 65 and 85 years old with acute or convalescent COVID-19.

In nucleotides, the CDR3 is TGTGCCAGCAGCTTACAGGGAACTGGGGCCAACGTCCTGACTTTC. Residues: CASSLQGTGANVLTF. The chain links TRBV7-2 to TRBJ2-6; maybe TRBD1 (5 bases). The CDR3 is made up of 15 amino acids. V was pared by 2 bases and J by 2 bases, with 7 bases between. Germline V gene sequence: CDR1 SGHTA, CDR2 FQGNSA.